The present T cell receptor (beta chain) was sequenced within a study of graft-versus-host responses after intestinal transplantation. Study background: Multivisceral, liver-intestinal, or isolated intestinal transplants were given to recipients. Recipients uniformly received anti-thymocyte globulin induction, followed by tacrolimus and steroids for roughly three years.

Comments on this clone: The antigen remains undetermined.

The CDR3 is 13 amino acids. In germline, CDR1 is SGHKS, CDR2 YYEKEE (reference sequence). TCRdb keeps only in-frame clones here, not all; method: immunoSEQ multiplex PCR. This table has tens of thousands of clones, around 90% appearing once. General observations from the study: Graft-donor T cell macrochimerism in patients accompanied high graft-versus-host to host-versus-graft clonal ratios in allografts.

J is TRBJ2-5 and V is TRBV5-5, with 7 bases fitting TRBD2. The tail of the sequence fits TRBJ2-7 better, so the J call may be wrong. This TCR was recovered from a human donor who was the organ donor for an intestinal transplant. The sample here was unstimulated CD8+ T cells sorted from spleen or lymph node cells, taken before transplant. The CDR3 DNA is TGTGCCAGCGCGCGGGAGTCCTCCTACGAGCAGTACTTC. Translating it yields CASARESSYEQYF.